This T cell receptor (beta chain) was obtained from a study of OX40 agonist ivuxolimab in advanced cancers. Study-level background: Partial responses were achieved by three patients, one with hepatocellular carcinoma and two with cutaneous melanoma.

Peripheral blood came from all dose cohorts at three timepoints. V was shortened by 3 bases and J by 3 bases, with 15 bases between the two germline ends. Looked up from germline, CDR1 is SGHDN and CDR2 is FVKESK. CDR3 length: 15 amino acids. Whole-study findings and limits: Fewer expanded clones were found on average in CD4+ than in CD8+ T cells.

As concerns this clone: Its antigen remains unknown.

Profiled with immunoSEQ multiplex PCR; TCRdb holds only in-frame clones, not every one. Found here are approximately 100,000 clones, about 90% of them singletons; the top ten hold 0.79%. The V gene is TRBV14, the J gene TRBJ2-7; the D gene is possibly TRBD2 (5 bases). This receptor was obtained from an adult with an advanced solid tumor such as melanoma, head and neck, liver or kidney cancer. The input for sequencing was CD4+ or CD8+ T cells sorted from blood, taken in a trial of the OX40 agonist ivuxolimab. The CDR3 nucleotides read TGTGCCAGCAGCCAGACTCTAGCCCTCTACTACGAGCAGTACTTC. Translation: CASSQTLALYYEQYF.